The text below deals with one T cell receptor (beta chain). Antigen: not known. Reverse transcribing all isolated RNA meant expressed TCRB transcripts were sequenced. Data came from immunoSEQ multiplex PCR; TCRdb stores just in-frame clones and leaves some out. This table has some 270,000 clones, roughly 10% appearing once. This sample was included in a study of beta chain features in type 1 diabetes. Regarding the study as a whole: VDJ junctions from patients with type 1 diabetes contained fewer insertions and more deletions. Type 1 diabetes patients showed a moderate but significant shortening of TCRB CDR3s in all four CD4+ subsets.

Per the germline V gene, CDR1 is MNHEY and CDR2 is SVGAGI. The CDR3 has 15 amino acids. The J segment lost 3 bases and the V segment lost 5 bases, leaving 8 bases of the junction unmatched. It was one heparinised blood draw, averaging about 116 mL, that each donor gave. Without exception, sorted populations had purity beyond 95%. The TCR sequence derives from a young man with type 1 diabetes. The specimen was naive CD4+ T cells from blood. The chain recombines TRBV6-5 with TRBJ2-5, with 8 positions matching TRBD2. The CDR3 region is CASSGITSGEETQYF. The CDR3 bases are TGTGCCAGCAGTGGTATCACTAGCGGAGAAGAGACCCAGTACTTC.